This T cell receptor beta chain is drawn from a study of T cells in Graves' hyperthyroidism and ophthalmopathy. Findings of the study overall: The majority of expanded thyroid clonotypes above 0.001 also appeared in blood.

Points on this clonotype: Its target is unknown.

Amplified TCR beta CDR3 regions derived from RNA transcripts. RT-PCR in the first round (using the HTBI primer set) targeted the TCR CDR3. TCRdb used MiXCR to reprocess the multiplex PCR reads, holding one entry per CDR3 protein. The table includes about 690,000 distinct CDR3 sequences, roughly 17% detected once. The CDR3 loop spans 14 amino acids. Trimming cost V 9 bases and J 2 bases, with 17 bases left between them. Germline V gives CDR1 LNHDA, CDR2 SQIVND (reference sequence). Aged 18 to 65, the patients had hyperthyroidism that was newly diagnosed and had lasted under 2 months. The study based diagnoses on clinical symptoms, serum thyroxine and TRAb, thyroid ultrasound and orbital computed tomography.

The V and J genes are TRBV19 and TRBJ2-7, with D possibly called TRBD1 or TRBD2 (6 bases each). The receptor was derived from a man aged 50 to 60 with Graves' hyperthyroidism. Sequenced material: blood. CDR3 bases: TGTGCCAGCAGTCCGGGGGCGGGCCCCTACGAGCAGTACTTC. Translation: CASSPGAGPYEQYF.